One sample yielded the 4 T cell receptor beta chains listed below, sequenced in a study of beta chain features in type 1 diabetes. The whole isolated RNA underwent reverse transcription, so sequencing captured expressed TCRB transcripts. The method was immunoSEQ multiplex PCR; TCRdb's version includes in-frame clones alone and lacks a portion of them. Altogether 620,000 or so clones are present, 15% to 17% being singletons, with the ten largest covering about 0.097%. Sequencing was performed on naive CD4+ T cells from blood. These receptors were taken from a man between 18 and 29 years old in good health.

This clone was seen only a few times. The chain has TRBV9 and TRBJ1-2, with D perhaps TRBD1 (6 bases). The CDR3 sequence is 18 residues long. V dropped 3 bases and J dropped 5 bases, with 26 bases sitting between them. Germline V gives CDR1 SGDLS, CDR2 YYNGEE. This CDR3 is CASSARGTGQRRPYGYTF. The CDR3 bases are TGTGCCAGCAGCGCCCGAGGTACAGGACAGAGAAGGCCATATGGCTACACCTTC.

This clone occurred once. CDR3 in amino acids: CASSYLAGIYNEQFF. The CDR3 nucleotides read TGTGCCAGCAGTTACCTAGCGGGGATTTACAATGAGCAGTTCTTC. The chain uses TRBV6-5 and TRBJ2-1, with 9 bases that match TRBD2. Germline CDR1 is MNHEY and CDR2 is SVGAGI. There are 15 residues in the CDR3. V dropped 2 bases and J dropped 4; count of bases not matched to a gene: 3.

V and J are TRBV7-2 and TRBJ2-1, with a weak D call TRBD2 (6 bases). This CDR3 is built from 15 residues. The germline V and J ends were trimmed by 0 bases and 9 bases, with 15 bases remaining between them. CDR1 and CDR2 from the germline V gene are SGHTA and FQGNSA. CDR3 protein: CASSLAVLARGEQFF. The DNA of the CDR3 is TGTGCCAGCAGCTTAGCGGTCCTAGCGAGGGGTGAGCAGTTCTTC. Looking up the rest from reference TRBV7-2 and TRBJ2-1 gives the full variable domain: GAGVSQSPSNKVTEKGKDVELRCDPISGHTALYWYRQSLGQGLEFLIYFQGNSAPDKSGLPSDRFSAERTGGSVSTLTIQRTQQEDSAVYLCASSLAVLARGEQFFGPGTRLTVL.

The CDR3 bases are TGTGCCAGCAGCCATAGCGGGAGATCCTACGAGCAGTACTTC. It codes for CASSHSGRSYEQYF. The chain couples TRBV9 to TRBJ2-7, with 9 bases that match TRBD2. Germline values: CDR1 SGDLS, CDR2 YYNGEE. The CDR3 spans 14 residues. V lost 4 bases to trimming and J lost 1 base; unmatched junction nucleotides: 3.